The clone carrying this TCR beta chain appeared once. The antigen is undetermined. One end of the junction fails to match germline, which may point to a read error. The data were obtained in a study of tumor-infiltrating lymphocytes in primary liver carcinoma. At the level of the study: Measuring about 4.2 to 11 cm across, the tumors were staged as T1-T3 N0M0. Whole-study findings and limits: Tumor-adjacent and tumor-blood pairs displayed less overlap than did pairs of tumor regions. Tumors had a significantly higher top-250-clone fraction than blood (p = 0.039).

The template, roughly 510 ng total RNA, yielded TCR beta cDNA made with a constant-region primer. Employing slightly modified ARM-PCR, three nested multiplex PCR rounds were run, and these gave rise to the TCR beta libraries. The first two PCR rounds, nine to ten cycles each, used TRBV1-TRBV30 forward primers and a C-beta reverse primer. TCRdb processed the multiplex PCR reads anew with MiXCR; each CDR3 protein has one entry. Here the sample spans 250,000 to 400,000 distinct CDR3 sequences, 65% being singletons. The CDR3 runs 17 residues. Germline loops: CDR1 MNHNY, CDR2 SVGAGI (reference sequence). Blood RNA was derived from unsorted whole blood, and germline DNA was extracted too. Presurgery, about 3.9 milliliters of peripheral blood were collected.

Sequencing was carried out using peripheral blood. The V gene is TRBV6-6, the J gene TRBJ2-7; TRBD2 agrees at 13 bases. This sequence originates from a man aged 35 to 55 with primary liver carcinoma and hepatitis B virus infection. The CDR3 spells CTSSEFGLAGVRYEQYF. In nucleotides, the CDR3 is TGTACCAGCAGTGAATTTGGACTAGCGGGAGTGAGGTACGAGCAGTACTTC.